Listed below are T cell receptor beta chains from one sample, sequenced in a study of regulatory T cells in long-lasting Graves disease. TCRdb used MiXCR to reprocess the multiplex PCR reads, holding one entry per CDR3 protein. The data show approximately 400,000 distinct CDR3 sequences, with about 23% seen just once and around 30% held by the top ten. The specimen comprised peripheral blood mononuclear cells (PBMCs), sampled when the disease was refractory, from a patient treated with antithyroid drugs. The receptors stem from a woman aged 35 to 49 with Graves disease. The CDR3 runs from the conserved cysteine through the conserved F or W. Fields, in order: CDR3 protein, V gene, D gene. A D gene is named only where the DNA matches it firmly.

CDR3 protein: CASSFGPQGSWDTEAFF
V gene: TRBV11-1
D gene: TRBD1

CDR3 protein: CASSQQGKGYEQYF
V gene: TRBV3-1
D gene: -

CDR3 protein: CASSSPAGGSGNTIYF
V gene: TRBV6-9
D gene: -

CDR3 protein: CASRLAGSYEQYF
V gene: TRBV12-3/TRBV12-4
D gene: TRBD2

CDR3 protein: CSAKLQGAWNQPQHF
V gene: TRBV20-1
D gene: TRBD1

CDR3 protein: CASSLVRTGPNEKLFF
V gene: TRBV7-8
D gene: TRBD1

CDR3 protein: CATSRNGRGTGELFF
V gene: TRBV15
D gene: -

CDR3 protein: CSATQRELETQYF
V gene: TRBV20-1
D gene: TRBD2

CDR3 protein: CASRYDISNQPQHF
V gene: TRBV6-5
D gene: -

CDR3 protein: CASSSGSYEQCF
V gene: TRBV11-1
D gene: -

CDR3 protein: CASSASDYPADTQYF
V gene: TRBV27
D gene: -